The 15 T cell receptor beta chains below all came from one sample that was sequenced in a study of control samples from healthy donors and cancer patients. TCRdb keeps only in-frame clones here, not all; method: immunoSEQ multiplex PCR. This table holds about 190,000 clones, about 91% found once. Sequences were obtained from blood. Receptor source: a young man in good health.

V and J are TRBV6-5 and TRBJ2-2; D gene unclear. Germline-derived CDR1 and CDR2 are MNHEY and SVGAGI. Trimming stripped 2 bases from V and 6 bases from J, with 4 bases between. This CDR3 comprises 12 residues. The CDR3 protein is CASSYGSGELFF. Here the CDR3 DNA reads TGTGCCAGCAGTTACGGCTCCGGGGAGCTGTTTTTT.

CDR3 DNA: TGTGCTAGTGGTTTGGTCATATCGGGCTCTGGAAACACCATATATTTT. Translated, it gives CASGLVISGSGNTIYF. This chain links TRBV12-5 with TRBJ1-3; D is uncertain. This CDR3 comprises 16 residues. V was shortened by 0 bases and J by 0 bases, with 9 bases between the two germline ends. Germline lookup yields CDR1 LGHNT and CDR2 FRNRAP.

This clone was recorded once. The V and J genes are TRBV27 and TRBJ1-6; TRBD1 matches 7 bases. The germline CDR1 and CDR2 sequences are MNHEY and SMNVEV (reference sequence). Trimming took 2 bases from V and 3 from J; bases not matched to a gene: 1. The CDR3 runs to 15 residues. CDR3 region: CASSLRQGYNSPLHF. CDR3 nucleotide sequence: TGTGCCAGCAGTTTACGACAGGGCTATAATTCACCCCTCCACTTT.

The chain combines TRBV5-1 with TRBJ2-1, with D possibly TRBD1 on 5 matching bases. The CDR3 is 12 residues long. Germline V lookup: CDR1 SGHRS, CDR2 YFSETQ. V lost 3 bases, J lost 7 bases, and 8 bases lay in between. CDR3 amino acids: CASSWQGNEQFF. The CDR3, as DNA: TGCGCCAGCAGCTGGCAGGGAAATGAGCAGTTCTTC.

V and J are TRBV7-9 and TRBJ2-7, with 7 positions matching TRBD1. The germline CDR1 and CDR2 sequences are SEHNR and FQNEAQ (reference sequence). V dropped 3 bases and J dropped 2; count of bases not matched to a gene: 4. The length of the CDR3 is 14 residues. This CDR3 is CASSFRDRPYEQYF. DNA of the CDR3: TGTGCCAGCAGCTTCCGGGACAGACCCTACGAGCAGTACTTC.

V is TRBV3-1 (or the pseudogene TRBV3-2) and J is TRBJ1-6; D may be TRBD1 (5 bases). The ends were cut back, 3 bases at V and 8 bases at J, with 14 bases in the middle. The germline V gene has CDR1 LGHDT and CDR2 YNNKEL (reference sequence). The CDR3 extends over 15 amino acids. In DNA, the CDR3 is TGTGCCAGCAGCCATGGGGGATCGGGATATTCACCCCTCCACTTT. It encodes CASSHGGSGYSPLHF.

V and J are TRBV6-5 and TRBJ1-1; D gene unclear. The CDR3 runs to 15 residues. CDR1 is MNHEY, CDR2 SVGAGI, per germline. The V gene lost 0 bases and the J gene lost 1 base, with 9 bases spanning the gap. CDR3: CASSYSPGRNTEAFF. CDR3 coding DNA: TGTGCCAGCAGTTACTCCCCGGGGAGGAACACTGAAGCTTTCTTT.

This clone was detected once. The rearrangement joins TRBV28 to TRBJ1-1, with D perhaps TRBD1 (5 bases). The CDR3 sequence is 17 residues long. CDR1 is MDHEN and CDR2 is SYDVKM in the germline V gene. The V and J ends lost 4 bases and 4 bases respectively, with 22 bases between them. CDR3 coding DNA: TGTGCCAGCAGTTCACTAACTCTCGGGACCGTGGTCACTGAAGCTTTCTTT. Translating gives CASSSLTLGTVVTEAFF.

This chain joins TRBV13 and TRBJ1-4; D not certain. Germline CDR1 PRHDT, CDR2 FYEKMQ (reference sequence). Deletions cut 2 bases from V and 0 bases from J, with 10 bases between. The CDR3 covers 16 residues. CDR3 DNA: TGTGCCAGCAGCTTATACAAGGGTTCAACTAATGAAAAACTGTTTTTT. It specifies CASSLYKGSTNEKLFF.

There are a few counts of this clone. This chain links TRBV2 with TRBJ2-3; tentative D call: TRBD1 (5 bases). CDR1 SNHLY and CDR2 FYNNEI come from the germline V gene. Trimming took 3 bases from V and 1 from J, leaving 5 bases between them. The CDR3 loop spans 13 amino acids. The DNA of the CDR3 is TGTGCCAGCAGTGACAGGGGCACAGATACGCAGTATTTT. Protein sequence: CASSDRGTDTQYF.

V usage is TRBV5-4 and J usage is TRBJ1-2, with D possibly matching TRBD1 (6 bases). In germline, CDR1 is SGHNT, CDR2 YYREEE (reference sequence). The V and J ends lost 2 bases and 6 bases respectively, with 26 bases between them. The length of the CDR3 is 18 residues. Written as DNA, the CDR3 is TGTGCCAGCAGCTTACCAAGCCCAGAAAGGGACAAGGCAAATGGCTACACCTTC. Its translation: CASSLPSPERDKANGYTF.

The rearrangement uses TRBV14 and TRBJ1-6; 9 nucleotides align to TRBD1. With V trimmed by 3 bases and J by 7 bases, 1 base remained unmatched. Germline V gene sequence: CDR1 SGHDN, CDR2 FVKESK. CDR3 length: 14 amino acids. The chain's CDR3 is CASSHGTGNSPLHF. As DNA, the CDR3 is TGTGCCAGCAGCCACGGGACAGGGAATTCACCCCTCCACTTT.

The rearrangement links TRBV3-1 (or the pseudogene TRBV3-2) to TRBJ2-3, with D perhaps matching TRBD2 (5 bases). This CDR3 spans 16 amino acids. The ends were cut back, 2 bases at V and 2 bases at J, with 14 bases in the middle. Germline V gives CDR1 LGHDT, CDR2 YNNKEL (reference sequence). In nucleotides, the CDR3 is TGTGCCAGCAGCCAAACTCTTACGGGGAACACAGATACGCAGTATTTT. It specifies CASSQTLTGNTDTQYF.

The chain joins TRBV7-9 to TRBJ2-7, with TRBD1 matching over 9 bases. The CDR3 has 17 residues. The J segment lost 5 bases and the V segment lost 1 base, leaving 12 bases of the junction unmatched. CDR1 is SEHNR and CDR2 is FQNEAQ in the germline V gene (reference sequence). The CDR3 region is CASSLVTGGVLDNEQYF. CDR3 DNA: TGTGCCAGCAGCTTAGTAACAGGGGGCGTACTAGATAACGAGCAGTACTTC.

The chain is built from TRBV18 and TRBJ2-1; 8 bases agree with TRBD1. In germline, CDR1 is KGHSH, CDR2 LQKENI. The CDR3 spans 15 residues. After removal of 0 bases from V and 5 bases from J, the junction contained 3 bases not matched to a gene. CDR3 amino acids: CASSPPGTGNNEQFF. The CDR3 coding sequence is TGTGCCAGCTCACCACCCGGGACAGGAAACAATGAGCAGTTCTTC.